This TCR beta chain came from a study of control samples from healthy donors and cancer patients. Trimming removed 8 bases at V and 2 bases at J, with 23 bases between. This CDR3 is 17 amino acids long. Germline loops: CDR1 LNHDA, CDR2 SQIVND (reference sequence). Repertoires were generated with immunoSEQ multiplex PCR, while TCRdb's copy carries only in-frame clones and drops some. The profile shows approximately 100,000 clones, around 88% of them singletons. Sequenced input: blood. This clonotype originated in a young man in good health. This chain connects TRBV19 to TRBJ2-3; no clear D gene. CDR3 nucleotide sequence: TGTGCCAGTTCGACCCCCAACGGGCAGGTAGCCACAGATACGCAGTATTTT. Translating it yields CASSTPNGQVATDTQYF.